One T cell receptor beta chain is described in this entry. The antigen it binds to is not known. Base qualities are not at hand, and no much larger clone is one base apart. CDR1 and CDR2 are drawn from the germline V gene: SGHTA, FQGNSA. The germline V end is reduced by 8 bases and the J end by 5 bases; junction bases left unmatched: 20. Inclusive of the bounding cysteine and phenylalanine, the CDR3 is 17 residues long. Only the CDR3 DNA stays, 51 bases, in frame from base 1. The data were obtained in a study of T cells in Graves' hyperthyroidism and ophthalmopathy (dated by TCRdb to about 2019). In the study overall: Peripheral blood was collected at initial diagnosis, before any treatment. Thyroid tissue and blood T-cell repertoires from about six Graves' hyperthyroidism patients were also compared in the study. The paper reports TCR Vbeta CDR3 sequencing of some 140 peripheral blood samples: over 40 ophthalmopathy, about 75 hyperthyroidism and around 17 progressor patients. After sampling, hyperthyroidism patients received methimazole starting at 30 mg daily, and ophthalmopathy patients received high-dose intravenous methylprednisolone. The roughly 94 discovery patients were randomly divided into training and test sets at a 7:3 ratio. Prospective prediction of ophthalmopathy was tested in an independent validation cohort of some 19 hyperthyroidism patients and 15 to 17 patients who later progressed to ophthalmopathy. To identify distinguishing TCR V-J signatures, a discovery cohort of some 100 patients was used, comprising 43 with Graves' ophthalmopathy and around 57 with stable Graves' hyperthyroidism. Findings and caveats that apply to the study as a whole: In validation, the model predicted progression to ophthalmopathy a median of 6.5 months before onset, with over 60% sensitivity and about 72% specificity. No statistical method was used to set the sample size in advance, and investigators knew the group allocation. Blood samples also contained most of the expanded thyroid clonotypes (frequency above 0.001), which suggests that blood repertoires may reflect thyroid immune responses. Ophthalmopathy was separated from stable hyperthyroidism by a 13 V-J signature model, with roughly 88% sensitivity and about 81% specificity obtained in cross-validation and 80%/75% obtained in testing.

Stable Graves' hyperthyroidism was defined as the absence of progression to ophthalmopathy over 18 months of follow-up. The hyperthyroidism patients were between 18 and 65 years old and newly diagnosed, with a disease duration of less than 2 months. Patients with uncontrolled infections, other autoimmune diseases, pregnancy or lactation were excluded. Clinical symptoms, serum thyroxine and TRAb, thyroid ultrasound, and orbital computed tomography formed the basis for the diagnoses. Ficoll-Paque density gradient centrifugation was used to isolate PBMCs from around 10 ml of fresh peripheral blood. Trizol reagent was used to extract total RNA, and RNA quality was then checked on an Agilent 2100 Bioanalyzer. The TCR beta CDR3 regions were amplified from the RNA transcripts. The first round of RT-PCR for the TCR CDR3 was performed with the HTBI primer set and the Qiagen OneStep RT-PCR kit. Libraries were constructed in a second round of multiplex PCR, after which size selection and purification were performed. Paired-end sequencing of the libraries was performed with 100 bp reads on an Illumina HiSeq2000. The paper's processing steps were these. SOAPnuke was used to process the raw data, throwing out any read that contained adapters or uncalled bases, had a mean Phred below 15, or lacked an exact constant-primer or identifier match. High-quality paired reads were merged using COPE v1.2.5, and each unique nucleotide sequence was defined as a clonotype. Clonotypes were aligned to IMGT TRBV, TRBD and TRBJ reference segments using MiTCR v1.1. The analysis included only V-J combinations with a frequency above 0.0001, which together covered around 99% of the repertoires. A TCS score was defined as the ratio between F50 (clonal expansion) and ExV (chaos), using BLOSUM62-based TCRdist between CDR3 peptides within each V-J. Welch's t-statistics and random forest reduced roughly 530 V-J features to 13, which were used in a naive Bayes classifier (R e1071). The public reads were reprocessed in TCRdb via fastp at Q25 and MiXCR, keeping in-frame beta chains. Rows with one shared CDR3 protein collapse into an entry with the most common genes and DNA. These V and J calls rely on TCRdb rather than the paper's analysis. The sample table contains a few hundred thousand distinct CDR3 sequences; only one count was recorded for approximately 14% of them. 6.5% to 8% of the sample goes to the ten largest clones.

Sequenced sample: blood. This sequence was found in a woman younger than 45 with Graves' hyperthyroidism. Recombination linked TRBV7-2 to TRBJ2-5, with TRBD2 identical over 7 junction bases. The DNA sequence is given as TGTGCCAGCTCACCACCCCTTGGGGGGGAGAAATGGGAGACCCAGTACTTC. It encodes CASSPPLGGEKWETQYF.